This T cell receptor (beta chain) was sequenced during a study of T-cell memory formation after mild COVID-19. A word on this clonotype: Its specificity is not known.

Using its own MiXCR run on the 5' RACE reads, TCRdb lists one record per CDR3 protein. Seen here are about 130,000 distinct CDR3 sequences, 15% to 20% observed once, and the top ten hold approximately 15%. General observations from the study: Later expanders leaned toward CD4+, whereas clones contracting from day 15 to 85 were balanced CD4/CD8. Pre-infection memory showed some responding clones, and this suggested that cross-reactive memory joined.

Trimming took 3 bases from V and 2 from J, leaving 10 bases between them. CDR3 length: 14 residues. Germline V gene data show CDR1 as SGHVS and CDR2 as FQNEAQ. The TCR originated in an adult woman who had mild COVID-19 (a few samples of this study predate the infection). Cell type and time point are not known. This chain links TRBV7-8 with TRBJ1-2; possible D gene TRBD1, 6 bases. The sequencing input was PBMCs or a T cell subset sorted from them (not recorded which). The CDR3 reads CASSLFRGNYGYTF. The CDR3 DNA reads as TGTGCCAGCAGCTTGTTCAGGGGAAACTATGGCTACACCTTC. The variable domain in full, completed from reference TRBV7-8 and TRBJ1-2, reads GAGVSQSPRYKVAKRGQDVALRCDPISGHVSLFWYQQALGQGPEFLTYFQNEAQLDKSGLPSDRFFAERPEGSVSTLKIQRTQQEDSAVYLCASSLFRGNYGYTFGSGTRLTVV.